This T cell receptor beta chain was documented in a study of cytomegalovirus exposure and HLA in healthy donors. For the study at large: Among over 300 genotyped donors, 65% to 90% fell in the Caucasian-associated ancestry cluster.

Comment on this clone: The antigen remains unidentified.

The CDR3 covers 13 residues. Germline loops: CDR1 ENHRY, CDR2 SYGVKD. The V and J ends lost 4 bases and 2 bases, in that order; junction bases with no gene match: 2. Use of 60 Vbeta and 13 Jbeta primers characterized the PCR. Clones were sequenced by immunoSEQ multiplex PCR, and TCRdb holds only the in-frame ones, with some missing. The table gives about 190,000 clones; the top ten clones make up 5.5% to 7.5% of it. Whole-study findings and limits: Later on, a genetic analysis was performed. It linked a missense variant in DCLRE1C with V- and J-gene trimming of TCR beta. There were approximately 150 TCR beta chains listed as cytomegalovirus-associated. Several of the most significant clusters were apparently associated with common viral pathogens in a later analysis.

The clonotype comes from a man younger than 40 in good health and CMV-seronegative. This rearrangement joins TRBV10-3 to TRBJ2-7; 7 bases map to TRBD1. The sequenced sample consisted of PBMCs. The CDR3 DNA reads TGTGCCATCAGTGGGCAGGGGGCCTACGAGCAGTACTTC. Translation: CAISGQGAYEQYF.